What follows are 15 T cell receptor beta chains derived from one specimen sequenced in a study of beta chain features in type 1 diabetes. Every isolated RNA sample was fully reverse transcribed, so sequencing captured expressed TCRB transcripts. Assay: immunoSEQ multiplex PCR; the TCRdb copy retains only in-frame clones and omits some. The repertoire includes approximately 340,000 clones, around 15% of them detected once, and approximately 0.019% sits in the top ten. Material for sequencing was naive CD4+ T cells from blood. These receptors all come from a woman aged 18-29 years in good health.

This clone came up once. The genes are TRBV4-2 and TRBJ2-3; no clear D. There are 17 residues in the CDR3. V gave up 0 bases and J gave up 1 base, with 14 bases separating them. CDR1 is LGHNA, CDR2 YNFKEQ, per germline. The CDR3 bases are TGTGCCAGCAGCCAAGAGTTTGGGCTTTTGGGCACAGATACGCAGTATTTT. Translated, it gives CASSQEFGLLGTDTQYF.

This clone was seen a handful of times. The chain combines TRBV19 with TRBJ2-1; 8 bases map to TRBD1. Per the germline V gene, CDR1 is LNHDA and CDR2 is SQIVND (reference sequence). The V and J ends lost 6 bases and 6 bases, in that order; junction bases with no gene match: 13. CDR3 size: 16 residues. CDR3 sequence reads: CASSISGGSDLNEQFF. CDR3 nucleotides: TGTGCCAGTAGCATATCAGGGGGCTCCGACCTCAATGAGCAGTTCTTC.

The CDR3 region has the DNA TGCGCCAGCAGCACGGGTTTCGACGAGCAGTACTTC. Translating gives CASSTGFDEQYF. This chain joins TRBV5-1 and TRBJ2-7; D is uncertain. Germline values: CDR1 SGHRS, CDR2 YFSETQ. The CDR3 spans 12 residues. Trimming left V 4 bases short and J 5 bases short, with 10 bases between. Full variable domain (missing parts from reference TRBV5-1 and TRBJ2-7): KAGVTQTPRYLIKTRGQQVTLSCSPISGHRSVSWYQQTPGQGLQFLFEYFSETQRNKGNFPGRFSGRQFSNSRSEMNVSTLELGDSALYLCASSTGFDEQYFGPGTRLTVT.

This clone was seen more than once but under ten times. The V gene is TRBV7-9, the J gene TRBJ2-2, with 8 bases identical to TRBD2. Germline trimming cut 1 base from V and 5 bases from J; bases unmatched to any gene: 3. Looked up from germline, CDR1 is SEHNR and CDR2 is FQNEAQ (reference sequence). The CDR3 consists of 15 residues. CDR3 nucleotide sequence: TGTGCCAGCAGCTTAGTCGCGGGAGGAACCGGGGAGCTGTTTTTT. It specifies CASSLVAGGTGELFF.

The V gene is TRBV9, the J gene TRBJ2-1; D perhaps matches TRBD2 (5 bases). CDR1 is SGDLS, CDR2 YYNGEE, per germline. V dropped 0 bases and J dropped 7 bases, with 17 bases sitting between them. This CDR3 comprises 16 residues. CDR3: CASSVGRIPGANEQFF. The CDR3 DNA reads TGTGCCAGCAGCGTAGGGAGGATACCTGGAGCTAATGAGCAGTTCTTC.

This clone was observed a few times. The CDR3, as DNA: TGTGCCAGCAGCTTGGCCAGGGATATCATCGGGGAGCTGTTTTTT. Translated, it gives CASSLARDIIGELFF. The gene calls are TRBV5-5 and TRBJ2-2; tentatively, D is TRBD1 (5 bases). V was cut by 0 bases and J by 7 bases, with 13 bases left in between. CDR1 is SGHKS and CDR2 is YYEKEE in the germline V gene (reference sequence). CDR3 length: 15 amino acids.

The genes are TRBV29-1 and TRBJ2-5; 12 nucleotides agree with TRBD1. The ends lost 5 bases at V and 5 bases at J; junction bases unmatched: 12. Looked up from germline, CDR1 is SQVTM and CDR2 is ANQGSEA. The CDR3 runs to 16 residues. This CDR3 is CSVFGRDRGLMETQYF. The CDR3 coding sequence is TGCAGCGTTTTTGGCCGGGACAGGGGGCTTATGGAGACCCAGTACTTC.

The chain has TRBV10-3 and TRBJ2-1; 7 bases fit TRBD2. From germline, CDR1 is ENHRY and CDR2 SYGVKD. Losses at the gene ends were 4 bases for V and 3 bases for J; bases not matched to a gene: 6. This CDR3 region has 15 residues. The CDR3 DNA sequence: TGTGCCATCAGTGTATCGAGCGGGAACTACAATGAGCAGTTCTTC. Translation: CAISVSSGNYNEQFF.

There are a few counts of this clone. The DNA of the CDR3 is TGTGCCAGCAGCTTAGAAGCTAGCGGGAGGGCCTGGGATACGCAGTATTTT. Its translation is CASSLEASGRAWDTQYF. The chain has TRBV11-2 and TRBJ2-3; 12 nucleotides line up with TRBD2. Germline V gives CDR1 SGHAT, CDR2 FQNNGV. The CDR3 covers 17 residues. Trimming at V came to 0 bases and at J to 6 bases, leaving 7 bases not matched to a gene.

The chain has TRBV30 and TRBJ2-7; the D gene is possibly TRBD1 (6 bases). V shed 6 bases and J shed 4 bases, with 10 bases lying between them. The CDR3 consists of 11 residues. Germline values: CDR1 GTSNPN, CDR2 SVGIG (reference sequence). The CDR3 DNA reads TGTGCCTGCAGACAGGAGTACGAGCAGTACTTC. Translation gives CACRQEYEQYF.

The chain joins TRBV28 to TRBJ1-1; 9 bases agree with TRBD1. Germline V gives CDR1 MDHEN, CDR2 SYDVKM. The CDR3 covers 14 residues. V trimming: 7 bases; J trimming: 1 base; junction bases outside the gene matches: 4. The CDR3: CASNVQGANTEAFF. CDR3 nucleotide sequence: TGTGCCAGCAACGTACAGGGGGCGAACACTGAAGCTTTCTTT. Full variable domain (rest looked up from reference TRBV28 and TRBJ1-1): DVKVTQSSRYLVKRTGEKVFLECVQDMDHENMFWYRQDPGLGLRLIYFSYDVKMKEKGDIPEGYSVSREKKERFSLILESASTNQTSMYLCASNVQGANTEAFFGQGTRLTVV.

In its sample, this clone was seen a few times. The CDR3 DNA sequence: TGTGCCTGGAGGACTAGCGGGACTCGCAATGAGCAGTTCTTC. Translating it yields CAWRTSGTRNEQFF. V is TRBV30 and J is TRBJ2-1, with 11 bases aligning to TRBD2. V trimming: 3 bases; J trimming: 6 bases; junction bases outside the gene matches: 4. Germline V lookup: CDR1 GTSNPN, CDR2 SVGIG (reference sequence). This CDR3 spans 14 amino acids.

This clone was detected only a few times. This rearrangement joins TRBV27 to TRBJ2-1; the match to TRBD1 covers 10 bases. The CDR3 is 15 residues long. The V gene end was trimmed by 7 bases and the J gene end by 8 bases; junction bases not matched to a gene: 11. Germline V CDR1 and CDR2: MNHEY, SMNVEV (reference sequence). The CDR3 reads CASTPWGTGVDEQFF. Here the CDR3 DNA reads TGTGCCAGCACCCCCTGGGGGACAGGGGTTGATGAGCAGTTCTTC.

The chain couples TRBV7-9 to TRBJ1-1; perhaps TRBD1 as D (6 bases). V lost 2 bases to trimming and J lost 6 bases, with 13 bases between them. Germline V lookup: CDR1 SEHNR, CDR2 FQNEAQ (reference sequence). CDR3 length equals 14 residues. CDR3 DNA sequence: TGTGCCAGCAGCTTAATTGCGGGGGCTTCTGAAGCTTTCTTT. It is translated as CASSLIAGASEAFF.

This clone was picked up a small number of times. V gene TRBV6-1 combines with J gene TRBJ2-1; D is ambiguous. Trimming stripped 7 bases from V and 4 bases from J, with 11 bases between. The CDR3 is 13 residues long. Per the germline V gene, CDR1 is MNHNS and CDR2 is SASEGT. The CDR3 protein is CASKSDGYNEQFF. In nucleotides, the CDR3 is TGTGCCAGCAAAAGCGACGGGTACAATGAGCAGTTCTTC.